This T cell receptor beta chain was profiled in a study of neurological immune-mediated disorders. Across the whole study: The disease course was relapsing-remitting in around 31 and secondary progressive in about 8.5% of the roughly 34 multiple sclerosis patients.

The V gene end was trimmed by 6 bases and the J gene end by 2 bases; junction bases not matched to a gene: 3. CDR1 DFQATT and CDR2 SNEGSKA come from the germline V gene (reference sequence). This CDR3 is built from 13 residues. The table lists this clonotype with many counts. The antigen is not known. 5'RACE with 10-nucleotide random UMIs generated the cDNA. Using its own MiXCR run on the 5' RACE reads, TCRdb lists one record per CDR3 protein. The table lists some 120,000 distinct CDR3 sequences, about 3.4% of them singletons. Study-wide points: One related-CDR3 cluster, found by phylogenetic grouping, held repertoires of 18 of 34 multiple sclerosis patients and is a possible signature. CDR3 amino acid sequences found in expanded clones were never shared across subjects, suggesting private repertoires in all groups.

The chain employs TRBV20-1 and TRBJ2-2, with 7 bases fitting TRBD2. The clonotype comes from a woman aged 25 to 39 with multiple sclerosis. The sequencing sample was made of PBMCs. CDR3 DNA: TGCAGTGCGGGAGGGGCTAACACCGGGGAGCTGTTTTTT. This sequence encodes CSAGGANTGELFF.